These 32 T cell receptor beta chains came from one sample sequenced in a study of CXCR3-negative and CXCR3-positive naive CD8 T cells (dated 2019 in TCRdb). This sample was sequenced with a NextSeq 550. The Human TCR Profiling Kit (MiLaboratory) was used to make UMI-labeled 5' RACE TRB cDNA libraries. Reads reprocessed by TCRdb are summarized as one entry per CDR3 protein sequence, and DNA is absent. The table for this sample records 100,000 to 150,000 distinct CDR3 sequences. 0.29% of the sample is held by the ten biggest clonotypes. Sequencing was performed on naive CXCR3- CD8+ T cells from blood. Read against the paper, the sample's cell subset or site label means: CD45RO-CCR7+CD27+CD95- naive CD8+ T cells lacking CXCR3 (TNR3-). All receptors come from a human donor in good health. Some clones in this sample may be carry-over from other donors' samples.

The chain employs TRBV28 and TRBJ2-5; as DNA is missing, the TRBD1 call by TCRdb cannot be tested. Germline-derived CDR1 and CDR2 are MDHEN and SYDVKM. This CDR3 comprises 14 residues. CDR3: CASSLGQGQKTQYF.

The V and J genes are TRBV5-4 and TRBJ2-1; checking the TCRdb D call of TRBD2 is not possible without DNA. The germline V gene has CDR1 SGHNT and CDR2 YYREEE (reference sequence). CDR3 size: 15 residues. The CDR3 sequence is CASSSSSGDLNEQFF. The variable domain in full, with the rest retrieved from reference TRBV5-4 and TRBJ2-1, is ETGVTQSPTHLIKTRGQQVTLRCSSQSGHNTVSWYQQALGQGPQFIFQYYREEENGRGNFPPRFSGLQFPNYSSELNVNALELDDSALYLCASSSSSGDLNEQFFGPGTRLTVL.

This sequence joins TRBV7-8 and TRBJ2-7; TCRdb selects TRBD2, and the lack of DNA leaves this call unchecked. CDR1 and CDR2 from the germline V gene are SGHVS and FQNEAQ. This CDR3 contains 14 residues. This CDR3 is CASTEGLVSYEQYF.

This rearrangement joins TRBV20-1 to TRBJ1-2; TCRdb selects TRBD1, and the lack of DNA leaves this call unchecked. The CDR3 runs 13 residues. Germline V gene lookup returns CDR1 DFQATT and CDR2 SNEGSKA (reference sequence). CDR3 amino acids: CSARAGTAYGYTF.

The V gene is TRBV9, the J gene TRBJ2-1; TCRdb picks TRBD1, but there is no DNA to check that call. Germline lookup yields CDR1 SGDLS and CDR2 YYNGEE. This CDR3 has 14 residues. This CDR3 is CASSGQGNYNEQFF. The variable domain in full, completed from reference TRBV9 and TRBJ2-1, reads DSGVTQTPKHLITATGQRVTLRCSPRSGDLSVYWYQQSLDQGLQFLIQYYNGEERAKGNILERFSAQQFPDLHSELNLSSLELGDSALYFCASSGQGNYNEQFFGPGTRLTVL.

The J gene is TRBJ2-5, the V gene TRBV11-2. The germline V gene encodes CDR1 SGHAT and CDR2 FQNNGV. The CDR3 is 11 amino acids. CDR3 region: CASSSSETQYF.

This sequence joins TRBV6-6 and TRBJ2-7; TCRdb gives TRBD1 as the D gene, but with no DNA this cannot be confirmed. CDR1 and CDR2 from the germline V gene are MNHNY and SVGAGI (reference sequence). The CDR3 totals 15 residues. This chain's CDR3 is CASSSTGTGVNEQYF.

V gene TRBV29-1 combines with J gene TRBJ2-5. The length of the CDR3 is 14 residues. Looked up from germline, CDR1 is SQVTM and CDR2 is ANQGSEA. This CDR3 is CSVEDLSAEETQYF.

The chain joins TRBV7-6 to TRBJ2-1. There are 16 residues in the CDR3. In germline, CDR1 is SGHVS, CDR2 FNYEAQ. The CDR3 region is CASSLAGSDSYNEQFF.

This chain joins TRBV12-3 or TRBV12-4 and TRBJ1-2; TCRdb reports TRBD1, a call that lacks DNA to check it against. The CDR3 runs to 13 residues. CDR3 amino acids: CASSQRGVVGYTF.

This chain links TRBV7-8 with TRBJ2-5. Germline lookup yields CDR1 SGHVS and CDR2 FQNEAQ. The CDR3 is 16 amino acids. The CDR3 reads CASSLTLVVRQETQYF.

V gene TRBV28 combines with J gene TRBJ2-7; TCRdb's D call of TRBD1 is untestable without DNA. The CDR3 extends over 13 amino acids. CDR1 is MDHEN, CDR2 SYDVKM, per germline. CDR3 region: CASSFLQGGEQYF. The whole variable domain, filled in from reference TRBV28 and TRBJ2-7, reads DVKVTQSSRYLVKRTGEKVFLECVQDMDHENMFWYRQDPGLGLRLIYFSYDVKMKEKGDIPEGYSVSREKKERFSLILESASTNQTSMYLCASSFLQGGEQYFGPGTRLTVT.

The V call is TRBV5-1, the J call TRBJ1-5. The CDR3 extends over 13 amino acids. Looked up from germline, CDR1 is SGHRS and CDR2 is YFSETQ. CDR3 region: CASSLGDNQPQHF.

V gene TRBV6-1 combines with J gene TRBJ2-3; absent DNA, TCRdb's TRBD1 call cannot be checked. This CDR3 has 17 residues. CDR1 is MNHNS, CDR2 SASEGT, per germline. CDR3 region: CASPRLVPKGETDTQYF.

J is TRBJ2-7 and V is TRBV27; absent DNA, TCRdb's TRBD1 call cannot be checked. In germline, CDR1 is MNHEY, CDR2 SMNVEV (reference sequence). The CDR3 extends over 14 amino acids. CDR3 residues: CASSPGGRLDEQYF.

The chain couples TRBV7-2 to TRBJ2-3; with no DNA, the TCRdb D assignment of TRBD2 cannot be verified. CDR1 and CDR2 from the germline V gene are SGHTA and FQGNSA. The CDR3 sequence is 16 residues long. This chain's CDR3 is CASSATSGLNTDTQYF.

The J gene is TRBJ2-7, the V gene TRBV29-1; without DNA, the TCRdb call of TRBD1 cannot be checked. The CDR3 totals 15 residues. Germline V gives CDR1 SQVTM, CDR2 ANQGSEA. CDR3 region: CSVVGLWGGVYEQYF.

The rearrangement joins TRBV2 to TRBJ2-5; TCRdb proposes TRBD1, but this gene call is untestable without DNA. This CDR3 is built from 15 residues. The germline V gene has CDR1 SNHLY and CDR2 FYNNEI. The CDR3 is CASSSVVQPGETQYF.

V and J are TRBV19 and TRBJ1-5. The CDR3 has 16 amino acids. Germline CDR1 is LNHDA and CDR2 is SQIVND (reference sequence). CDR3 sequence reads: CASSIGAGQIDQPQHF.

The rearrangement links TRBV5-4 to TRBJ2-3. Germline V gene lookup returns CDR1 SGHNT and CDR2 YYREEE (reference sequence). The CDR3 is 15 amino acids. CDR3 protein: CASSSRTASTDTQYF.

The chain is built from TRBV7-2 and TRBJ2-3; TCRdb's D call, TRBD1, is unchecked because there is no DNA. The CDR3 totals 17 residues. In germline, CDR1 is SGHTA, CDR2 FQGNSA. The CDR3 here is CASSLPGPPQANEKLFF.

CDR3 sequence: CASSSSTHGEQYF. The V and J genes are TRBV7-9 and TRBJ2-7. Germline V gene sequence: CDR1 SEHNR, CDR2 FQNEAQ (reference sequence). This CDR3 has 13 amino acids.

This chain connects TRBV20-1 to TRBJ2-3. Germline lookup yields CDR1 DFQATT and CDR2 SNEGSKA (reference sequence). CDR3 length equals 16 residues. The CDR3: CSASEWGRTSPDTQYF.

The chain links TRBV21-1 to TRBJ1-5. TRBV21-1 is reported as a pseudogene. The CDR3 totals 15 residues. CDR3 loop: CASSTPSYSNQPQHF.

CDR3 amino acids: CASSLGRDSYNEQFF. This chain connects TRBV12-3 or TRBV12-4 to TRBJ2-1. The CDR3 is made up of 15 amino acids.

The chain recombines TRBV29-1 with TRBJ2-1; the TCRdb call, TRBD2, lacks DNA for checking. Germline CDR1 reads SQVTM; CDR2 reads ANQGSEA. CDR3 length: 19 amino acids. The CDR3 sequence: CSVEDRLGGRARFYNEQFF.

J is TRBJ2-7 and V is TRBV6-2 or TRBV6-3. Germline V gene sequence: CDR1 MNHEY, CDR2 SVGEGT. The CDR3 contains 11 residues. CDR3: CASSYEYEQYF.

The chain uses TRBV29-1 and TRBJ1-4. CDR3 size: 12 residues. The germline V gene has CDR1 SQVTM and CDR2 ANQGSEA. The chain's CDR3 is CSASGGGLELFF.

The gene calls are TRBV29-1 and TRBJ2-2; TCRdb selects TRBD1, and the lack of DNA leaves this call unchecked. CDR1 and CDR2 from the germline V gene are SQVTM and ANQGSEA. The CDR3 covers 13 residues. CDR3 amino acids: CSATGPNTGELFF.

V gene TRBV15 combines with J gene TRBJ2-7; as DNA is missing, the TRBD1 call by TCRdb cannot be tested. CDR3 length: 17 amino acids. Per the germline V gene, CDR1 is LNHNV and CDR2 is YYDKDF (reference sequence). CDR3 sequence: CATSRDRGTGALGEQYF.

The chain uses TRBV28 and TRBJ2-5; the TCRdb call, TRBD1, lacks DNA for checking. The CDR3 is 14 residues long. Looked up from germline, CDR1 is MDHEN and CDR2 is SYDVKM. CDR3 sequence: CASSLFGRVETQYF.

CDR3 sequence reads: CSARALAEAFF. The chain carries TRBV20-1 and TRBJ1-1; TCRdb's D gene call, TRBD1, goes unchecked for lack of DNA. CDR3 length equals 11 residues. Germline V gene lookup returns CDR1 DFQATT and CDR2 SNEGSKA (reference sequence).